The 7 T cell receptor beta chains below were found in one sample sequenced in a study of response to subunit inactivated influenza vaccine. TCRdb called the RT-PCR reads again in MiXCR, with one record for every CDR3 protein. Counted here are some 540,000 distinct CDR3 sequences, approximately 20% occurring once; the ten biggest clones make up approximately 3%. These data were also reused for a study on T cells expressing NK-cell markers. From that report: In generating TCR beta cDNA, 5'RACE template switching with UMIs was used.

Source: CD4+ T cells sorted from PBMCs, taken 11 to 12 days after vaccination. Receptor source: a man aged 50-59 years who received an inactivated influenza vaccine.

This clonotype was recorded at least ten times. The J gene is TRBJ2-1, the V gene TRBV20-1; possible D gene TRBD2, 5 bases. This CDR3 contains 14 residues. V lost 3 bases to trimming and J lost 8 bases, with 17 bases between them. Germline V gene sequence: CDR1 DFQATT, CDR2 SNEGSKA (reference sequence). In nucleotides, the CDR3 is TGCAGTGCTAGCACCCTAGCCCTTCTCGATGAGCAGTTCTTC. Protein: CSASTLALLDEQFF.

The sample holds a few counts of this clonotype. The chain combines TRBV7-9 with TRBJ1-6; no clear D. There are 16 residues in the CDR3. CDR1 and CDR2 from the germline V gene are SEHNR and FQNEAQ (reference sequence). The V gene lost 3 bases and the J gene lost 7 bases, with 16 bases spanning the gap. CDR3 coding DNA: TGTGCCAGCAGCTTCAACGAGGACTCGCGGAATTCACCCCTCCACTTT. As protein: CASSFNEDSRNSPLHF.

This clonotype was seen only a few times. The chain has TRBV7-6 and TRBJ1-5, with no clear D. This CDR3 is built from 18 residues. V was pared by 2 bases and J by 4 bases, with 21 bases between. The V gene's germline CDR1 is SGHVS and CDR2 FNYEAQ. CDR3 region: CASSLHLRARDRNQPQHF. The CDR3 region has the DNA TGTGCCAGCAGCTTACACCTCCGGGCCCGAGACCGGAATCAGCCCCAGCATTTT.

The chain is built from TRBV28 and TRBJ2-3, with 8 nucleotides matching TRBD1. The ends lost 2 bases at V and 4 bases at J; junction bases unmatched: 5. The CDR3 has 15 amino acids. Germline CDR1 and CDR2: MDHEN and SYDVKM. The CDR3 nucleotides are TGTGCCAGCAGTTTAACAGGGGGAGGATCAGATACGCAGTATTTT. Amino acid sequence: CASSLTGGGSDTQYF.

This clonotype has only a few counts. The chain uses TRBV20-1 and TRBJ2-5; 9 bases match TRBD2. With V trimmed by 3 bases and J by 4 bases, 9 bases remained unmatched. There are 15 residues in the CDR3. Germline V gene data show CDR1 as DFQATT and CDR2 as SNEGSKA (reference sequence). CDR3 bases: TGCAGTGCTAGTTCTGGCGGGGGGGTTCCAGAGACCCAGTACTTC. It translates to CSASSGGGVPETQYF.

This chain uses TRBV24-1 with TRBJ2-1; 7 nucleotides match TRBD2. The CDR3 runs 17 residues. Germline-derived CDR1 and CDR2 are KGHDR and SFDVKD. V lost 2 bases and J lost 5; bases outside the gene matches: 11. The CDR3 here is CATSDSLPGLSNNEQFF. Written as DNA, the CDR3 is TGTGCCACCAGTGATTCACTGCCGGGACTAAGTAACAATGAGCAGTTCTTC.

The CDR3 reads CASSHGQGRWYEQYF. The CDR3 DNA sequence: TGTGCCAGCAGTCATGGACAGGGGAGGTGGTACGAGCAGTACTTC. V usage is TRBV6-1 and J usage is TRBJ2-7, with 9 nucleotides matching TRBD1. Germline V gene sequence: CDR1 MNHNS, CDR2 SASEGT. The CDR3 sequence is 15 residues long. V was pared by 5 bases and J by 4 bases, with 9 bases of the junction left unmatched.